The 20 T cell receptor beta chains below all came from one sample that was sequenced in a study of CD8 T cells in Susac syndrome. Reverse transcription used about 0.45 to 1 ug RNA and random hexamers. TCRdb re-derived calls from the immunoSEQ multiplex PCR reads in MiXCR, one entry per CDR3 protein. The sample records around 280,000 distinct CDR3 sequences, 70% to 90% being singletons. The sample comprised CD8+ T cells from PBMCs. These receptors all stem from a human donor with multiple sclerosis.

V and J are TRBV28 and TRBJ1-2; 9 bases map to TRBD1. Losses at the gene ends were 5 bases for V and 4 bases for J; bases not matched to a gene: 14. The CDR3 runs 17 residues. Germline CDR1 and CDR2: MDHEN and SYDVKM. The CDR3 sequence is CASSERNRGRFIYGYTF. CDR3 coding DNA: TGTGCCAGCAGTGAACGAAACAGGGGGCGGTTCATCTATGGCTACACCTTC.

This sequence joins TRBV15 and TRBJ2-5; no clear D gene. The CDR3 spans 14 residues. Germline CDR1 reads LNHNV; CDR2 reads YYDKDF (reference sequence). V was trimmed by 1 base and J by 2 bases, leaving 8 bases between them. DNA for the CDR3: TGTGCCACCAGCAGAGTCACCAAGCAAGAGACCCAGTACTTC. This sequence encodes CATSRVTKQETQYF.

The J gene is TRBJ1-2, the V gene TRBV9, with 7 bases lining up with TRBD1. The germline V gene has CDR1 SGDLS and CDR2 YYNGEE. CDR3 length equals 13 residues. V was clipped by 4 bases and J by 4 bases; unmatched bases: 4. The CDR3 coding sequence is TGTGCCAGCAGCTTGGACAGGCCCTATGGCTACACCTTC. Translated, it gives CASSLDRPYGYTF.

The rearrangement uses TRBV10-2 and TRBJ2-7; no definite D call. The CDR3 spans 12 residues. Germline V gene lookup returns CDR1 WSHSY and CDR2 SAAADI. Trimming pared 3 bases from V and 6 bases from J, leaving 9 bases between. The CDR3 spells CASSESRLEQYF. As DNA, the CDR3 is TGCGCCAGCAGTGAAAGTCGACTCGAGCAGTACTTC.

The CDR3 coding sequence is TGTGCCAGCAGCCAAACGAGCGGGCCTTCCTACGAGCAGTACTTC. It codes for CASSQTSGPSYEQYF. The chain links TRBV4-2 to TRBJ2-7; TRBD2 might be the D (6 bases). The CDR3 spans 15 residues. CDR1 LGHNA and CDR2 YNFKEQ come from the germline V gene. Trimming took 2 bases from V and 1 from J, leaving 12 bases between them.

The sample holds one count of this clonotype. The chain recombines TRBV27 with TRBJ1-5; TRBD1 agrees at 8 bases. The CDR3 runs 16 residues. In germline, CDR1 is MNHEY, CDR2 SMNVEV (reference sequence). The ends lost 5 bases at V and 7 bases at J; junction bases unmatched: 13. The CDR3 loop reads CASSPSTGEVRQPQHF. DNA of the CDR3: TGTGCCAGCAGTCCGTCGACAGGGGAAGTGCGCCAGCCCCAGCATTTT.

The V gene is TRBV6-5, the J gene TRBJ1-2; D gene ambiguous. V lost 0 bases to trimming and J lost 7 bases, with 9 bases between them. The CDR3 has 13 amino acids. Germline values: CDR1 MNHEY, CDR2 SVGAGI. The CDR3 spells CASSYSRGFGYTF. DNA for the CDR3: TGTGCCAGCAGTTACTCGAGAGGATTTGGCTACACCTTC.

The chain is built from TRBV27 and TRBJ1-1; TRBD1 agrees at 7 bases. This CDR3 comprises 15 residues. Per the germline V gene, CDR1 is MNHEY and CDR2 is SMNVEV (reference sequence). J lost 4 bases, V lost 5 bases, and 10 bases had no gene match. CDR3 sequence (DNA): TGTGCCAGCAGTATCTTACGAGGGGGCCCCACTGAAGCTTTCTTT. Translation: CASSILRGGPTEAFF.

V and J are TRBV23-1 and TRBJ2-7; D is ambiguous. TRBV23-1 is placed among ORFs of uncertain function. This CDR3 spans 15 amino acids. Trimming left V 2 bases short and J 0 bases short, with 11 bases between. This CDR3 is CASSQLHGASYEQYF. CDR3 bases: TGCGCCAGCAGTCAACTCCATGGAGCCTCCTACGAGCAGTACTTC.

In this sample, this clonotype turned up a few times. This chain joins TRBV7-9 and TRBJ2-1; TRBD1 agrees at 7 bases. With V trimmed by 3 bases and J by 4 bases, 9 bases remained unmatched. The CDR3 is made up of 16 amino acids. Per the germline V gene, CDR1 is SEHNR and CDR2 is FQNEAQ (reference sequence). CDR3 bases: TGTGCCAGCAGCTTCCCCGGGACAGCGGATTACAATGAGCAGTTCTTC. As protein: CASSFPGTADYNEQFF.

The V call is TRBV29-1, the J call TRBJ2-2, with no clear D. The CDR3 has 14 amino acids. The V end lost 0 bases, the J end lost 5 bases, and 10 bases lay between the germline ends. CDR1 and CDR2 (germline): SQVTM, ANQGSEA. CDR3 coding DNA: TGCAGCGTTGAAGAGCCATACGGTACCGGGGAGCTGTTTTTT. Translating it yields CSVEEPYGTGELFF.

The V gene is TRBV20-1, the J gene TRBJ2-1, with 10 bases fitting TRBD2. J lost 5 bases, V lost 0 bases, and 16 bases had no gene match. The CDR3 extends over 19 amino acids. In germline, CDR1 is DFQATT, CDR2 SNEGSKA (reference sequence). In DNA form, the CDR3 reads TGCAGTGCTAGAGATCAAAGGGGCCTGACTAGCGGGTTCCACAATGAGCAGTTCTTC. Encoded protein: CSARDQRGLTSGFHNEQFF.

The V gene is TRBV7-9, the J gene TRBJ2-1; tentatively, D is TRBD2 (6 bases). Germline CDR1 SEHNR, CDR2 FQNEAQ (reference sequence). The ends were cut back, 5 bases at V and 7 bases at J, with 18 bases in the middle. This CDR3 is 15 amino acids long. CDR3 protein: CASSAGEAALNEQFF. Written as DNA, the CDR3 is TGTGCCAGCAGCGCCGGGGAGGCCGCCCTAAATGAGCAGTTCTTC.

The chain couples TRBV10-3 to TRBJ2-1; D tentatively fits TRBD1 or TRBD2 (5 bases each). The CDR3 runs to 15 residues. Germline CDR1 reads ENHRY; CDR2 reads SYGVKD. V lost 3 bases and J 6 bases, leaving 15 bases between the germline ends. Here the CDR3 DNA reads TGTGCCATCAGTGACGGGACGGACCGCTTCAATGAGCAGTTCTTC. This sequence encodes CAISDGTDRFNEQFF.

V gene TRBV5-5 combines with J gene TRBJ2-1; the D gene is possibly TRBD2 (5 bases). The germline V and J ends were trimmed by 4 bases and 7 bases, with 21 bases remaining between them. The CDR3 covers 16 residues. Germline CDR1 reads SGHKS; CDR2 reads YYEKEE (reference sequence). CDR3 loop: CASSTYSGERRNEQFF. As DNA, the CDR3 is TGTGCCAGCAGCACCTACAGCGGAGAACGGAGGAATGAGCAGTTCTTC.

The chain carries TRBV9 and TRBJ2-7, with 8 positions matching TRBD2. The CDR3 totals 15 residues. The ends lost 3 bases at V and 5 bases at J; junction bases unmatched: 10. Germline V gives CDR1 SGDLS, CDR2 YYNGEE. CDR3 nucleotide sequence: TGTGCCAGCAGCGAGGGATCGAGCGGGAGCAACGAGCAGTACTTC. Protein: CASSEGSSGSNEQYF.

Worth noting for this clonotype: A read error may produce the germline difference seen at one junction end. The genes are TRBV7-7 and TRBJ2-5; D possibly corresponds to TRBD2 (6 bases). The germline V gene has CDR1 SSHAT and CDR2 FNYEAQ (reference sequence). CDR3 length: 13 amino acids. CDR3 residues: CASSPGLEETQYF. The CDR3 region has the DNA TGTGCTAGCAGTCCGGGACTTGAAGAGACCCAGTACTTC.

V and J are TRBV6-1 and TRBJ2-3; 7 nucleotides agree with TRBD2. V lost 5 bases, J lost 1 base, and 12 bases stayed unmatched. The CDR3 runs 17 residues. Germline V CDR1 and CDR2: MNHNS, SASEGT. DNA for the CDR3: TGTGCCAGCAGTCCCCCTCGTAAGCGGGAAGGCACAGATACGCAGTATTTT. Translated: CASSPPRKREGTDTQYF.

The CDR3 sequence: CASSRKGQNEQYF. DNA of the CDR3: TGTGCCAGCAGTCGAAAGGGACAGAACGAGCAGTACTTC. The chain has TRBV7-9 and TRBJ2-7, with 7 bases lining up with TRBD1. The CDR3 is made up of 13 amino acids. Germline values: CDR1 SEHNR, CDR2 FQNEAQ (reference sequence). With V trimmed by 6 bases and J by 5 bases, 7 bases remained unmatched.

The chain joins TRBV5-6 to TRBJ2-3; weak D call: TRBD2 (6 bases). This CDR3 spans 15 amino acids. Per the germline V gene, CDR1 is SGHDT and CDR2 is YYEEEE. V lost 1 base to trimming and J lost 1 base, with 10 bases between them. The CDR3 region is CASSLPSEGTDTQYF. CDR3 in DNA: TGTGCCAGCAGCTTGCCTAGCGAAGGCACAGATACGCAGTATTTT. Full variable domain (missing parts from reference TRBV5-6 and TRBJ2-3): DAGVTQSPTHLIKTRGQQVTLRCSPKSGHDTVSWYQQALGQGPQFIFQYYEEEERQRGNFPDRFSGHQFPNYSSELNVNALLLGDSALYLCASSLPSEGTDTQYFGPGTRLTVL.